Below are 30 T cell receptor beta chains sequenced from a single sample in a study of cytomegalovirus exposure and HLA in healthy donors. Vbeta (60) and Jbeta (13) primers were used in the PCR. Generated by immunoSEQ multiplex PCR, the TCRdb table keeps only in-frame clones and is missing some. The sample has about 200,000 clones, 60% to 80% seen once; the top ten hold around 2%. Sequencing was done on a sample of PBMCs. Every receptor here comes from a man between 18 and 35 years old in good health and CMV-seronegative.

The chain recombines TRBV19 with TRBJ1-1, with D possibly TRBD1 on 6 matching bases. The V end was cut by 4 bases, the J end by 4 bases, with 13 bases between. Germline-derived CDR1 and CDR2 are LNHDA and SQIVND (reference sequence). The CDR3 is made up of 14 amino acids. CDR3 amino acids: CASSKAGEGTEAFF. The CDR3 DNA sequence: TGTGCCAGTAGTAAGGCAGGGGAGGGCACTGAAGCTTTCTTT.

This clone has a handful of counts. The rearrangement uses TRBV5-1 and TRBJ1-2; D uncertain. In germline, CDR1 is SGHRS, CDR2 YFSETQ. Trimming cost V 0 bases and J 6 bases, with 15 bases left between them. The CDR3 covers 15 residues. The CDR3 loop is CASSLGGGQTHGYTF. In nucleotides, the CDR3 is TGCGCCAGCAGCTTGGGAGGCGGCCAGACCCATGGCTACACCTTC.

The chain combines TRBV19 with TRBJ2-7; TRBD1 might be the D (5 bases). V lost 7 bases, J lost 3 bases, and 10 bases lay in between. The CDR3 has 12 residues. Germline V gene data show CDR1 as LNHDA and CDR2 as SQIVND (reference sequence). The CDR3 loop reads CASKGVDYEQYF. The DNA for the CDR3 is TGTGCCAGTAAAGGGGTAGACTACGAGCAGTACTTC.

This clone appeared a few times. The J gene is TRBJ2-1, the V gene TRBV19, with D perhaps TRBD2 (5 bases). Looked up from germline, CDR1 is LNHDA and CDR2 is SQIVND (reference sequence). The CDR3 extends over 14 amino acids. Trimming cost V 5 bases and J 7 bases, with 15 bases left between them. CDR3 in DNA: TGTGCCAGTAGTTGGGAGACTTGGGAAAATGAGCAGTTCTTC. Translation gives CASSWETWENEQFF.

This clone was detected only a few times. The chain couples TRBV7-3 to TRBJ2-6; TRBD1 matches 9 bases. The V gene's germline CDR1 is SGHTA and CDR2 FQGTGA. J lost 1 base, V lost 3 bases, and 4 bases had no gene match. The CDR3 extends over 17 amino acids. CDR3 in amino acids: CASSLTGGQSGANVLTF. The CDR3 bases are TGTGCCAGCAGCTTGACAGGGGGACAGTCTGGGGCCAACGTCCTGACTTTC.

This clone was counted between two and nine times. The chain combines TRBV28 with TRBJ1-3; 7 positions match TRBD1. The CDR3 sequence is 16 residues long. Germline lookup yields CDR1 MDHEN and CDR2 SYDVKM. Losses at the gene ends were 7 bases for V and 0 bases for J; bases not matched to a gene: 9. CDR3 amino acids: CASKSRTGSSGNTIYF. The CDR3 nucleotides are TGTGCCAGCAAGTCCCGGACAGGTAGCTCTGGAAACACCATATATTTT.

The chain combines TRBV27 with TRBJ2-7, with 7 bases that match TRBD2. The length of the CDR3 is 18 residues. Unmatched junction bases numbered 19, after V lost 5 bases and J lost 3 bases. Germline CDR1 is MNHEY and CDR2 is SMNVEV (reference sequence). The CDR3 protein is CASSPQAGTPGAYYEQYF. The CDR3 DNA follows: TGTGCCAGCAGTCCTCAAGCGGGAACCCCTGGGGCCTACTACGAGCAGTACTTC.

Comment on this clone: At one boundary the junction diverges from the germline segment, which might be a read error. The chain is built from TRBV7-9 and TRBJ1-1; 9 bases fit TRBD1. Germline V gene sequence: CDR1 SEHNR, CDR2 FQNEAQ (reference sequence). There are 15 residues in the CDR3. The CDR3 DNA reads TGTTCCAGCAGCTCAACGGGACAGGGTAACACTGAAGCTTTCTTT. This codes for CSSSSTGQGNTEAFF.

The chain employs TRBV30 and TRBJ2-3; D perhaps matches TRBD1 (7 bases). V was cut by 5 bases and J by 8 bases, with 17 bases left in between. Germline CDR1 GTSNPN, CDR2 SVGIG (reference sequence). CDR3 length: 13 residues. CDR3 protein: CAWGQARRGTQYF. CDR3 in DNA: TGTGCCTGGGGACAGGCCAGGAGGGGTACGCAGTATTTT.

This clone was observed a handful of times. One end of the junction is discordant with germline, which a read error may explain. This rearrangement joins TRBV27 to TRBJ2-3; tentative D call: TRBD1 (6 bases). CDR3 length: 14 amino acids. Germline-derived CDR1 and CDR2 are MNHEY and SMNVEV (reference sequence). CDR3 protein: CASSFGGSTDTQYF. The CDR3 DNA follows: TGTGCCAGCAGTTTTGGGGGCAGCACGGATACGCAGTATTTT.

The rearrangement uses TRBV9 and TRBJ2-1; 10 nucleotides line up with TRBD2. The CDR3 runs to 16 residues. V dropped 0 bases and J dropped 8; count of bases not matched to a gene: 8. Looked up from germline, CDR1 is SGDLS and CDR2 is YYNGEE. CDR3 loop: CASSVGGAGGGYEQFF. The CDR3 coding sequence is TGTGCCAGCAGCGTAGGAGGAGCGGGAGGGGGGTATGAGCAGTTCTTC.

The V and J genes are TRBV30 and TRBJ2-3; TRBD2 agrees at 8 bases. CDR1 is GTSNPN, CDR2 SVGIG, per germline (reference sequence). V shed 0 bases, J shed 2 bases, and the junction held 4 bases outside the gene matches. CDR3 size: 15 residues. In nucleotides, the CDR3 is TGTGCCTGGAGTGTAGAAGCGGGGGTCACAGATACGCAGTATTTT. Translation: CAWSVEAGVTDTQYF.

The gene calls are TRBV30 and TRBJ1-2, with TRBD1 matching 7 bases. Germline-derived CDR1 and CDR2 are GTSNPN and SVGIG (reference sequence). The V segment lost 2 bases and the J segment 6 bases; nucleotides outside the gene matches: 3. The CDR3 extends over 12 amino acids. CDR3 DNA sequence: TGTGCCTGGAGTTTGACAGGGAATGGCTACACCTTC. Translating gives CAWSLTGNGYTF. Based on the CDR3 plus reference TRBV30 and TRBJ1-2, the full variable domain is SQTIHQWPATLVQPVGSPLSLECTVEGTSNPNLYWYRQAAGRGLQLLFYSVGIGQISSEVPQNLSASRPQDRQFILSSKKLLLSDSGFYLCAWSLTGNGYTFGSGTRLTVV.

The V call is TRBV7-9, the J call TRBJ2-3; possible D gene TRBD2, 7 bases. The CDR3 consists of 17 residues. CDR1 SEHNR and CDR2 FQNEAQ come from the germline V gene (reference sequence). Trimming cost V 5 bases and J 5 bases, with 23 bases left between them. The CDR3 is CASSLGATKGGEDTQYF. The CDR3 region has the DNA TGTGCCAGCAGCCTCGGGGCCACCAAGGGGGGGGAAGATACGCAGTATTTT.

J is TRBJ1-1 and V is TRBV20-1, with D perhaps TRBD1 (6 bases). Germline-derived CDR1 and CDR2 are DFQATT and SNEGSKA (reference sequence). The CDR3 totals 11 residues. V was trimmed by 5 bases and J by 8 bases, leaving 12 bases between them. CDR3 sequence (DNA): TGCAGTGCTGGGACACGAGCCGAAGCTTTCTTT. Its protein is CSAGTRAEAFF.

V gene TRBV7-2 combines with J gene TRBJ1-5, with D perhaps TRBD1 (5 bases). The germline V gene encodes CDR1 SGHTA and CDR2 FQGNSA. The CDR3 contains 15 residues. The germline V and J ends were trimmed by 1 base and 1 base, with 8 bases remaining between them. The CDR3 is CASSLGGQSNQPQHF. CDR3 in DNA: TGTGCCAGCAGCTTAGGCGGACAAAGCAATCAGCCCCAGCATTTT.

The chain couples TRBV6-5 to TRBJ1-6, with D tentatively TRBD1 (6 bases). There are 13 residues in the CDR3. The V gene's germline CDR1 is MNHEY and CDR2 SVGAGI. V lost 5 bases, J lost 9 bases, and 11 bases lay in between. As DNA, the CDR3 is TGTGCCAGCAGTCCACAGGGAACTTCACCCCTCCACTTT. Its translation is CASSPQGTSPLHF.

The J gene is TRBJ1-2, the V gene TRBV29-1; D is possibly TRBD1 (6 bases). Trimming stripped 4 bases from V and 3 bases from J, with 15 bases between. CDR1 and CDR2 from the germline V gene are SQVTM and ANQGSEA. CDR3 length: 14 residues. The CDR3 spells CSVGGQPSDYGYTF. CDR3 nucleotides: TGCAGCGTTGGTGGACAGCCTAGTGACTATGGCTACACCTTC.

This clone was counted only a few times. V usage is TRBV4-3 and J usage is TRBJ2-2, with a possible D match to TRBD1 (6 bases). The CDR3 contains 17 residues. The V end was cut by 0 bases, the J end by 7 bases, with 18 bases between. The germline V gene encodes CDR1 LGHNA and CDR2 YSLEER. The CDR3 protein is CASSQDTGPRVIGELFF. CDR3 nucleotide sequence: TGCGCCAGCAGCCAAGATACAGGGCCCCGTGTCATCGGGGAGCTGTTTTTT.

The chain links TRBV6-6 to TRBJ2-2, with 9 bases fitting TRBD2. The CDR3 is 15 residues long. Trimming removed 2 bases from V and 6 bases from J; junction bases left unmatched: 4. Germline V gene lookup returns CDR1 MNHNY and CDR2 SVGAGI (reference sequence). The CDR3 reads CASSYAAGGPGELFF. As DNA, the CDR3 is TGTGCCAGCAGTTACGCGGCGGGAGGGCCCGGGGAGCTGTTTTTT.

The chain is built from TRBV9 and TRBJ2-1; 7 nucleotides align to TRBD1. V was pared by 3 bases and J by 8 bases, with 14 bases of the junction left unmatched. This CDR3 is built from 16 residues. Germline assignment: CDR1 SGDLS and CDR2 YYNGEE. The CDR3 DNA reads TGTGCCAGCAGCGCGGATAACAGGGGAAGTTGGGATGAGCAGTTCTTC. It specifies CASSADNRGSWDEQFF.

The chain is built from TRBV5-4 and TRBJ2-7; a possible D gene is TRBD1 (6 bases). V gave up 0 bases and J gave up 5 bases, with 6 bases separating them. Germline assignment: CDR1 SGHNT and CDR2 YYREEE (reference sequence). The CDR3 is 12 amino acids. CDR3 in amino acids: CASSLAGDEQYF. CDR3 sequence (DNA): TGTGCCAGCAGCTTGGCAGGGGACGAGCAGTACTTC.

V gene TRBV5-1 combines with J gene TRBJ1-2, with 7 nucleotides matching TRBD1. The CDR3 has 17 residues. Looked up from germline, CDR1 is SGHRS and CDR2 is YFSETQ. Trimming at V came to 2 bases and at J to 7 bases, leaving 17 bases not matched to a gene. The CDR3 spells CASSLETGQGPSGGYTF. Here the CDR3 DNA reads TGCGCCAGCAGCTTAGAGACAGGGCAGGGGCCGTCTGGTGGCTACACCTTC.

This chain joins TRBV11-2 and TRBJ2-6, with 9 bases fitting TRBD1. J gave up 1 base and V 5 bases, and 9 bases lay outside the gene matches. From germline, CDR1 is SGHAT and CDR2 FQNNGV. The CDR3 extends over 18 amino acids. The CDR3 loop is CASSPGQGIDSGANVLTF. The CDR3 region has the DNA TGTGCCAGCAGCCCAGGACAGGGGATCGATTCTGGGGCCAACGTCCTGACTTTC.

This chain connects TRBV6-5 to TRBJ2-7, with 10 bases aligning to TRBD1. The ends lost 10 bases at V and 3 bases at J; junction bases unmatched: 9. The CDR3 totals 14 residues. Looked up from germline, CDR1 is MNHEY and CDR2 is SVGAGI. The CDR3 DNA is TGTGCCACCTCACTGGGACAGGGGCACTACGAGCAGTACTTC. It is translated as CATSLGQGHYEQYF.

V and J are TRBV5-6 and TRBJ2-3; 12 bases agree with TRBD1. Germline CDR1 SGHDT, CDR2 YYEEEE. V lost 3 bases and J lost 5; bases outside the gene matches: 4. The CDR3 consists of 15 residues. CDR3 residues: CASSYGTGGLDTQYF. CDR3 nucleotides: TGTGCCAGCAGCTATGGGACAGGGGGCCTAGATACGCAGTATTTT.

V usage is TRBV5-5 and J usage is TRBJ1-2; 8 bases line up with TRBD1. The CDR3 extends over 17 amino acids. CDR1 is SGHKS, CDR2 YYEKEE, per germline (reference sequence). J was trimmed by 0 bases and V by 0 bases; bases with no gene match: 7. The CDR3 DNA sequence: TGTGCCAGCAGCTTGGGCGGACAGGGCTTAGCTAACTATGGCTACACCTTC. The encoded protein is CASSLGGQGLANYGYTF.

The gene calls are TRBV19 and TRBJ2-3, with 10 bases fitting TRBD2. The CDR3 runs 15 residues. In germline, CDR1 is LNHDA, CDR2 SQIVND (reference sequence). The junction had 6 bases not matched to a gene; V was cut back by 0 bases and J by 9 bases. CDR3 in DNA: TGTGCCAGTAGTATAGAAGCGGGGGGGCCTTCCACGCAGTATTTT. Amino acid sequence: CASSIEAGGPSTQYF.

V and J are TRBV28 and TRBJ1-2; 7 bases match TRBD1. Trimming took 5 bases from V and 8 from J; bases not matched to a gene: 11. The germline gives CDR1 MDHEN, CDR2 SYDVKM. The CDR3 contains 14 residues. CDR3 in DNA: TGTGCCAGCAGTCCGACAGGGTCTATTCGGGGCTACACCTTC. Translated, it gives CASSPTGSIRGYTF.

V and J are TRBV19 and TRBJ2-4, with a weak D call TRBD2 (5 bases). CDR1 is LNHDA, CDR2 SQIVND, per germline (reference sequence). The length of the CDR3 is 13 residues. V was cut by 4 bases and J by 3 bases, with 7 bases left in between. CDR3 amino acids: CASSTGNKNIQYF. The CDR3 DNA reads TGTGCCAGTAGTACCGGGAACAAAAACATTCAGTACTTC.